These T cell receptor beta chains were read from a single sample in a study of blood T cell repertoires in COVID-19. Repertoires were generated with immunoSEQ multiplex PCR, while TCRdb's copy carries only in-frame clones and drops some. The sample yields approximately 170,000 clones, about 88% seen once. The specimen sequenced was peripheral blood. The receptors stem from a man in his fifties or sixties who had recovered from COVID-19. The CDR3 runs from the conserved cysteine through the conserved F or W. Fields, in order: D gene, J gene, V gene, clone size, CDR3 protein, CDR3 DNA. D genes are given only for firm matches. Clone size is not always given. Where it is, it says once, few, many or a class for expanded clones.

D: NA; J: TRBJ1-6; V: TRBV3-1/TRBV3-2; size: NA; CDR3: CASSPWEGFNSPLHF; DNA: TGTGCCAGCAGCCCGTGGGAGGGGTTTAATTCACCCCTCCACTTT
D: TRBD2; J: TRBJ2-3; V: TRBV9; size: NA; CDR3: CASSVAGAGGTDTQYF; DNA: TGTGCCAGCAGCGTAGCTGGAGCGGGGGGCACAGATACGCAGTATTTT
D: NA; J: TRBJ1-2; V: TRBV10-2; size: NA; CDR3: CASRGDGVYGYTF; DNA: TGCGCCAGCAGAGGCGACGGAGTCTATGGCTACACCTTC
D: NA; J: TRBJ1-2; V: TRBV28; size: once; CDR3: CASSLKPAGVNGYTF; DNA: TGTGCCAGCAGTTTAAAACCAGCAGGGGTCAATGGCTACACCTTC
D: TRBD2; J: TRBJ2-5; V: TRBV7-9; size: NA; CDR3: CASSGLAGGQETQYF; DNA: TGTGCCAGCAGCGGCCTAGCGGGGGGTCAAGAGACCCAGTACTTC
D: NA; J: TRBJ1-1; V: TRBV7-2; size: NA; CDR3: CASSLLHRGTEAFF; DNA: TGTGCCAGCAGCTTACTCCATCGGGGAACTGAAGCTTTCTTT
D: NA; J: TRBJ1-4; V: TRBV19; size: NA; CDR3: CASSTHSQDEKLFF; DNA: TGTGCCAGTAGTACCCATTCGCAGGATGAAAAACTGTTTTTT
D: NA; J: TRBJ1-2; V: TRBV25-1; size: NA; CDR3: CASSVSGREGYTF; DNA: TGTGCCAGCAGTGTCTCAGGGCGGGAAGGCTACACCTTC
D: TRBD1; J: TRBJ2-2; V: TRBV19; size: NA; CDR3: CASSPGQGANTGELFF; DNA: TGTGCCAGTAGTCCGGGACAGGGGGCGAACACCGGGGAGCTGTTTTTT
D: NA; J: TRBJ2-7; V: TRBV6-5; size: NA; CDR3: CASSRDWREQYF; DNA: TGTGCCAGCAGCCGGGACTGGAGGGAGCAGTACTTC
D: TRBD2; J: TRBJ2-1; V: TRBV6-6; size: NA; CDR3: CASRSEGGGGEQFF; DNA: TGTGCCAGCAGATCCGAAGGCGGGGGTGGAGAGCAGTTCTTC